A single sample gave rise to the 32 T cell receptor beta chains below, sequenced in a study of blood T cells in healthy people across ages. It was with a sample-barcoded 5' primer and a J-beta primer mix that a second PCR of roughly 7 to 12 cycles was run. TCRdb re-analysed the 5' RACE reads in MiXCR, keeping a single row per CDR3 protein. Of 1.5 million to 2 million distinct CDR3 sequences listed, about 35% are singletons. Specimen: blood. The receptors come from a woman aged 30 to 39 in good health.

The rearrangement links TRBV5-5 to TRBJ1-5, with a weak D call TRBD1 (5 bases). The V gene's germline CDR1 is SGHKS and CDR2 YYEKEE (reference sequence). V dropped 1 base and J dropped 0 bases, with 11 bases sitting between them. The CDR3 consists of 16 residues. This CDR3 reads CASSLWTTDSNQPQHF. DNA of the CDR3: TGTGCCAGCAGCTTGTGGACGACAGATAGCAATCAGCCCCAGCATTTT.

This clonotype was observed a few times. V gene TRBV10-3 combines with J gene TRBJ2-3, with D perhaps matching TRBD2 (6 bases). The V end lost 4 bases, the J end lost 3 bases, and 14 bases lay between the germline ends. The germline gives CDR1 ENHRY, CDR2 SYGVKD. CDR3 length: 15 amino acids. CDR3 amino acids: CAISGSGLATDTQYF. The CDR3 nucleotides are TGTGCCATCAGTGGGAGCGGGTTGGCGACAGATACGCAGTATTTT.

On this clonotype: Germline is not matched at one junction end, which may reflect a read error. The CDR3 region has the DNA TGTGCCAGCAGCGTAGGAGGAGGTGATAGTTCCTACGATGAGCAGTTCTTC. Amino acid sequence: CASSVGGGDSSYDEQFF. The J gene is TRBJ2-1, the V gene TRBV9, with a possible D match to TRBD2 (5 bases). CDR1 and CDR2 (germline): SGDLS, YYNGEE. This CDR3 has 17 amino acids.

The rearrangement uses TRBV20-1 and TRBJ2-7; a weak D match, TRBD1 (6 bases). V was pared by 6 bases and J by 5 bases, with 11 bases between. Per the germline V gene, CDR1 is DFQATT and CDR2 is SNEGSKA (reference sequence). CDR3 length: 11 residues. The CDR3 nucleotides are TGCAGTGCCCCCAGGGGAAACGAGCAGTACTTC. Its translation is CSAPRGNEQYF.

This sequence joins TRBV5-1 and TRBJ1-6; D gene uncertain. The germline V and J ends were trimmed by 3 bases and 5 bases, with 12 bases remaining between them. CDR1 is SGHRS and CDR2 is YFSETQ in the germline V gene. CDR3 length equals 15 residues. DNA of the CDR3: TGCGCCAGCAGCTCGGCCTCGATACATAATTCACCCCTCCACTTT. Its protein is CASSSASIHNSPLHF.

A single count supports this clonotype. The CDR3 reads CASSFIGTGQQQYF. The CDR3, as DNA: TGCGCCAGCAGCTTTATAGGGACGGGTCAACAGCAGTACTTC. The chain has TRBV5-1 and TRBJ2-7, with D possibly called TRBD1 or TRBD2 (5 bases each). Trimming removed 2 bases at V and 8 bases at J, with 17 bases between. This CDR3 has 14 residues. Germline values: CDR1 SGHRS, CDR2 YFSETQ.

In the case of this clonotype: Since a far larger clone is one base different, this is likely a read error. V gene TRBV6-2 or TRBV6-3 combines with J gene TRBJ2-1; TRBD2 matches at 9 bases. The CDR3 loop spans 14 amino acids. Per germline, CDR1 MNHEY and CDR2 SVGEGT. CDR3 DNA: TGTGCCAGCAGTTTGGCGGGGGGGCTCAATGGGCAGTTCTTC. It encodes CASSLAGGLNGQFF.

This chain uses TRBV13 with TRBJ2-4; unclear D gene. Gene TRBJ2-7 matches the end of the DNA better, so the J call may be wrong. Germline V gives CDR1 PRHDT, CDR2 FYEKMQ (reference sequence). This CDR3 is built from 14 residues. In DNA form, the CDR3 reads TGTGCCAGCAGCTTATCCAGGTATGAGTCCGAGCAGTACTTC. Translated: CASSLSRYESEQYF.

This chain joins TRBV7-3 and TRBJ2-5, with D possibly being TRBD2 (7 bases). TRBJ2-7 matches the DNA end more closely, so the J call is doubtful. Germline values: CDR1 SGHTA, CDR2 FQGTGA. The CDR3 has 13 residues. CDR3 residues: CASSYSGEGEQYF. CDR3 in DNA: TGTGCCAGCAGTTACTCAGGGGAGGGCGAGCAGTACTTC.

This clonotype was counted a few times. The chain carries TRBV20-1 and TRBJ2-1; 9 nucleotides agree with TRBD2. The ends lost 1 base at V and 7 bases at J; junction bases unmatched: 8. CDR3 length equals 15 residues. Germline V gene lookup returns CDR1 DFQATT and CDR2 SNEGSKA (reference sequence). The CDR3, as DNA: TGCAGTGCTAGAGGCCGTAGCGGGAGTGAGAATGAGCAGTTCTTC. Translating it yields CSARGRSGSENEQFF.

This chain links TRBV6-2 or TRBV6-3 with TRBJ1-1, with TRBD1 matching 10 bases. CDR1 is MNHEY, CDR2 SVGEGT, per germline. V lost 2 bases, J lost 4 bases, and 10 bases stayed unmatched. This CDR3 is built from 17 residues. The CDR3 nucleotides are TGTGCCAGCAGTTACGGGGGACAGGGGATCGCGAGCACTGAAGCTTTCTTT. Its protein is CASSYGGQGIASTEAFF.

This clonotype was seen a few times. J is TRBJ2-5 and V is TRBV10-3; 9 positions agree with TRBD2. The CDR3 has 14 amino acids. The junction had 7 bases not matched to a gene; V was cut back by 6 bases and J by 5 bases. Germline V gives CDR1 ENHRY, CDR2 SYGVKD. The CDR3 loop reads CAIRGGGAAETQYF. The CDR3 coding sequence is TGTGCCATCAGGGGCGGGGGGGCGGCGGAGACCCAGTACTTC.

This clonotype appeared a few times. This CDR3 is CASSLDTKGTDTQYF. Here the CDR3 DNA reads TGTGCCAGCAGTTTGGACACGAAGGGGACAGATACGCAGTATTTT. The chain joins TRBV28 to TRBJ2-3; D may be TRBD1 (5 bases). CDR1 and CDR2 from the germline V gene are MDHEN and SYDVKM. CDR3 length equals 15 residues. Trimming took 3 bases from V and 3 from J, leaving 13 bases between them.

Regarding this clonotype: A much larger clone sits a single nucleotide away, making a read error possible. V and J are TRBV5-6 and TRBJ1-2; TRBD1 agrees at 9 bases. J was trimmed by 6 bases and V by 7 bases; bases with no gene match: 13. The CDR3 sequence is 15 residues long. Germline V lookup: CDR1 SGHDT, CDR2 YYEEEE. The DNA of the CDR3 is TGTGCCAGCGGCCGGACAGGGGAAAATGCAAATGGCTACACCTTC. Translating it yields CASGRTGENANGYTF.

The V gene is TRBV7-2, the J gene TRBJ2-1; 8 nucleotides agree with TRBD1. V lost 2 bases and J lost 6; bases outside the gene matches: 6. Looked up from germline, CDR1 is SGHTA and CDR2 is FQGNSA. The CDR3 spans 15 residues. The CDR3 nucleotides read TGTGCCAGCAGCTTACCCGGGACAGGATGCAATGAGCAGTTCTTC. Protein sequence: CASSLPGTGCNEQFF.

The chain couples TRBV5-1 to TRBJ2-3; no clear D gene. Looked up from germline, CDR1 is SGHRS and CDR2 is YFSETQ. CDR3 length equals 14 residues. V lost 5 bases and J 4 bases, leaving 14 bases between the germline ends. DNA for the CDR3: TGCGCCAGCAGAGAGGCTTGGAGCGCAGATACGCAGTATTTT. Amino acid sequence: CASREAWSADTQYF.

The chain carries TRBV7-3 and TRBJ2-7; 7 bases map to TRBD1. The germline V gene has CDR1 SGHTA and CDR2 FQGTGA. V dropped 2 bases and J dropped 5; count of bases not matched to a gene: 9. The CDR3 sequence is 15 residues long. Here the CDR3 reads CASSLLGRGYDEQYF. The CDR3 nucleotides read TGTGCCAGCAGCTTACTGGGCAGGGGGTATGACGAGCAGTACTTC.

The rearrangement uses TRBV15 and TRBJ1-4; D is possibly TRBD1 (5 bases). V was pared by 1 base and J by 0 bases, with 15 bases between. Germline assignment: CDR1 LNHNV and CDR2 YYDKDF (reference sequence). This CDR3 comprises 18 residues. The CDR3: CATSRVIGTDPTNEKLFF. Here the CDR3 DNA reads TGTGCCACCAGCAGAGTAATAGGGACGGACCCAACTAATGAAAAACTGTTTTTT.

Only a few counts were recorded for this clonotype. This rearrangement joins TRBV12-3 or TRBV12-4 to TRBJ2-5; 10 nucleotides match TRBD2. V was clipped by 7 bases and J by 10 bases; unmatched bases: 12. There are 14 residues in the CDR3. CDR3 sequence (DNA): TGTGCCAGCATCCTTGGGAGCGGGGGGGCGGGCCAGTACTTC. Its protein product is CASILGSGGAGQYF.

V is TRBV2 and J is TRBJ1-6, with D maybe TRBD1 (5 bases). Trimming pared 7 bases from V and 7 bases from J, leaving 26 bases between. CDR3 size: 18 residues. Germline CDR1 and CDR2: SNHLY and FYNNEI. The chain's CDR3 is CASKGLRGDGPMNSPLHF. The CDR3 region has the DNA TGTGCCAGCAAGGGTTTGAGGGGCGATGGTCCAATGAATTCACCCCTCCACTTT.

CDR3 residues: CAWSGASGSREQYF. DNA for the CDR3: TGTGCCTGGAGTGGCGCTAGCGGGAGTCGGGAGCAGTACTTC. The V and J genes are TRBV30 and TRBJ2-4; TRBD2 matches at 10 bases. Germline trimming cut 1 base from V and 13 bases from J; bases unmatched to any gene: 10. The CDR3 contains 14 residues. CDR1 and CDR2 from the germline V gene are GTSNPN and SVGIG (reference sequence).

This chain connects TRBV15 to TRBJ1-2; D not certain. V was cut by 0 bases and J by 2 bases, with 4 bases left in between. Germline CDR1 reads LNHNV; CDR2 reads YYDKDF (reference sequence). CDR3 length equals 13 residues. CDR3 in amino acids: CATSRDLNYGYTF. The CDR3 nucleotides are TGTGCCACCAGCAGAGATTTAAACTATGGCTACACCTTC.

This clonotype was observed a handful of times. The J gene is TRBJ2-7, the V gene TRBV28, with 8 bases that match TRBD1. The V gene end was trimmed by 4 bases and the J gene end by 7 bases; junction bases not matched to a gene: 12. CDR1 is MDHEN, CDR2 SYDVKM, per germline. This CDR3 spans 15 amino acids. DNA for the CDR3: TGTGCCAGCAGTTCCCAGGGGGCCCGAATGTGGGAGCAGTACTTC. Translated: CASSSQGARMWEQYF.

The chain employs TRBV10-3 and TRBJ1-1; no definite D call. The CDR3 spans 13 residues. Germline values: CDR1 ENHRY, CDR2 SYGVKD. Trimming left V 0 bases short and J 11 bases short, with 13 bases between. The CDR3 loop reads CAISESGVENAFF. In DNA form, the CDR3 reads TGTGCCATCAGTGAGTCTGGAGTAGAGAATGCTTTCTTT.

This clonotype was detected only a few times. The V and J genes are TRBV20-1 and TRBJ1-2; no clear D gene. Germline V CDR1 and CDR2: DFQATT, SNEGSKA (reference sequence). The CDR3 has 12 amino acids. Here the CDR3 reads CSRRTGNYGYTF. The CDR3 DNA reads as TGCAGCCGCAGGACGGGGAACTATGGCTACACCTTC.

In nucleotides, the CDR3 is TGTGCCAGGGGGCTTCGAGAGACCCAGTACTTC. Residues: CARGLRETQYF. The V call is TRBV27, the J call TRBJ2-5; tentative D call: TRBD1 (5 bases). The CDR3 extends over 11 amino acids. The V gene's germline CDR1 is MNHEY and CDR2 SMNVEV (reference sequence). V was cut by 9 bases and J by 4 bases, with 9 bases left in between.

This chain joins TRBV28 and TRBJ2-7, with TRBD1 as a possible D gene (5 bases). V lost 8 bases, J lost 5 bases, and 16 bases lay in between. The CDR3 spans 13 residues. The germline gives CDR1 MDHEN, CDR2 SYDVKM. CDR3 protein: CASAPWVRDEQYF. CDR3 coding DNA: TGTGCCAGCGCTCCGTGGGTCAGGGACGAGCAGTACTTC. Looking up the rest from reference TRBV28 and TRBJ2-7 gives the full variable domain: DVKVTQSSRYLVKRTGEKVFLECVQDMDHENMFWYRQDPGLGLRLIYFSYDVKMKEKGDIPEGYSVSREKKERFSLILESASTNQTSMYLCASAPWVRDEQYFGPGTRLTVT.

This chain joins TRBV19 and TRBJ2-5; D could derive from TRBD1 or TRBD2 (6 bases each). TRBJ2-7 matches the DNA end more closely, so the J call is doubtful. CDR1 is LNHDA and CDR2 is SQIVND in the germline V gene (reference sequence). The CDR3 covers 16 residues. CDR3 sequence reads: CASSIIGGRGSYEQYF. For the CDR3, the DNA is TGTGCCAGTAGTATAATCGGGGGCAGGGGCTCCTACGAGCAGTACTTC.

The chain recombines TRBV28 with TRBJ1-2; 7 positions agree with TRBD1. There are 14 residues in the CDR3. CDR1 is MDHEN, CDR2 SYDVKM, per germline. V was clipped by 7 bases and J by 4 bases; unmatched bases: 9. This CDR3 is CASTYGSGGYGYTF. The CDR3, as DNA: TGTGCCAGCACTTATGGATCAGGGGGCTATGGCTACACCTTC.

The chain uses TRBV29-1 and TRBJ1-2, with D possibly TRBD1 on 5 matching bases. CDR3 length: 13 amino acids. Germline V gives CDR1 SQVTM, CDR2 ANQGSEA. The V and J ends lost 4 bases and 3 bases respectively, with 12 bases between them. CDR3 coding DNA: TGCAGCGTTGGGGTCACGGGGGACTATGGCTACACCTTC. Its translation is CSVGVTGDYGYTF.

The V call is TRBV20-1, the J call TRBJ2-3; perhaps TRBD2 as D (6 bases). CDR3 length: 13 amino acids. The germline V gene encodes CDR1 DFQATT and CDR2 SNEGSKA (reference sequence). This chain's CDR3 is CSDSGGSTDTQYF. For the CDR3, the DNA is TGCAGCGATAGCGGAGGGAGCACAGATACGCAGTATTTT.

This chain uses TRBV20-1 with TRBJ2-1, with D possibly matching TRBD2 (5 bases). The ends were cut back, 6 bases at V and 0 bases at J, with 21 bases in the middle. Germline loops: CDR1 DFQATT, CDR2 SNEGSKA (reference sequence). The CDR3 length is 17 residues. CDR3 sequence: CSASSPRELVSYNEQFF. CDR3 nucleotide sequence: TGCAGTGCGTCGAGCCCGAGGGAGTTAGTCTCCTACAATGAGCAGTTCTTC.